This record covers a single T cell receptor (beta chain). This probably arose from a read error, given a far larger clone one base away. In the same sample, other DNA sequences code for this CDR3. The method was immunoSEQ multiplex PCR; TCRdb's version includes in-frame clones alone and lacks a portion of them. The sample contains some 1.1 million clones, 60% to 80% of which appear only once. This sample stems from a study of shared clonotypes between healthy human individuals. Looked up from germline, CDR1 is SEHNR and CDR2 is FQNEAQ (reference sequence). The CDR3 consists of 14 residues. V was pared by 1 base and J by 0 bases, with 5 bases between.

Sequenced sample: memory CD4+ T cells from PBMCs. Subset specified: CD45RA-negative fraction. V usage is TRBV7-9 and J usage is TRBJ2-3; D gene unclear. The receptor comes from a man between 18 and 29 years old in good health. Some clones in this sample may be carry-over from other donors' samples. DNA for the CDR3: TGTGCCAGCAGCTTAGGTCGGAGCACAGATACGCAGTATTTT. It yields the protein CASSLGRSTDTQYF.